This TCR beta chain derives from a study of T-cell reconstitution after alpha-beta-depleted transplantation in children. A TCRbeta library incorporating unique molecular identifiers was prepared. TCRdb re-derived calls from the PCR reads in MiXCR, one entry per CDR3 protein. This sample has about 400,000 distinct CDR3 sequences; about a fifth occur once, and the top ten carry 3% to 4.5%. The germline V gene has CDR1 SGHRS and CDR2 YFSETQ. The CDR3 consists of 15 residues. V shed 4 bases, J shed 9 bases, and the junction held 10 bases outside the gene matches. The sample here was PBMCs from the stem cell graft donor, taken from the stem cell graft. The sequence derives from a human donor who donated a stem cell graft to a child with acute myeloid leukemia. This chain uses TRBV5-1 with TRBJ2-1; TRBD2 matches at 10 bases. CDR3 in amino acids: CASSPDSGGIVEQFF. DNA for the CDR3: TGCGCCAGCAGCCCAGATAGCGGGGGGATTGTTGAGCAGTTCTTC. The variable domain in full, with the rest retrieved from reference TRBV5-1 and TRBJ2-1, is KAGVTQTPRYLIKTRGQQVTLSCSPISGHRSVSWYQQTPGQGLQFLFEYFSETQRNKGNFPGRFSGRQFSNSRSEMNVSTLELGDSALYLCASSPDSGGIVEQFFGPGTRLTVL.